This T cell receptor beta chain emerged from a study of STAT3 mutations in large granular lymphocyte leukemia. The table came from immunoSEQ multiplex PCR; TCRdb's copy has only in-frame clones and leaves some out. In the table there are 35,000 to 50,000 clones, about 81% of which are singletons. Broader study findings: Some patients had dominant TCR clones larger than their STAT3 mutant burden. In T-cell large granular lymphocyte leukemia, about half of patients showed multiple immunodominant subclonotypes.

V was trimmed by 6 bases and J by 0 bases, leaving 9 bases between them. Germline loops: CDR1 SNHLY, CDR2 FYNNEI. This CDR3 region has 14 residues. A word on this clone: Its specificity is unknown.

The sequenced sample consisted of PBMCs. The sequence was collected from a human donor with T large granular lymphocyte leukemia. Some clones in this sample may be carry-over from other donors' samples. This chain links TRBV2 with TRBJ1-5; tentative D call: TRBD1 (5 bases). The CDR3 loop is CASRGGLSNQPQHF. Here the CDR3 DNA reads TGTGCCAGCAGGGGGGGTCTTAGCAATCAGCCCCAGCATTTT.